Listed here are 32 T cell receptor beta chains from one sample, sequenced in a study of T cell responses to AZD1222 COVID-19 vaccine. Produced via immunoSEQ multiplex PCR; TCRdb's table is partial and in-frame only. The sample holds around 140,000 clones, 90% to 95% seen once. Sequenced material: peripheral blood, taken on day 0 of MenACWY control vaccination. Receptors were obtained from an adult in good health.

The rearrangement links TRBV6-6 to TRBJ1-6; tentatively, D is TRBD1 (5 bases). Trimming shortened V by 6 bases and J by 10 bases, and 34 bases separated the two germline ends. This CDR3 has 20 amino acids. The V gene's germline CDR1 is MNHNY and CDR2 SVGAGI (reference sequence). The DNA of the CDR3 is TGTGCCAGCAGCGCCTTGGGGGGACTCTCTGGGAGTCTCCGGTTCTCACCCCTCCACTTT. Translation gives CASSALGGLSGSLRFSPLHF.

The chain carries TRBV7-9 and TRBJ2-3; the D gene is possibly TRBD1 (5 bases). The V gene lost 5 bases and the J gene lost 3 bases, with 18 bases spanning the gap. The CDR3 runs to 16 residues. Germline V gives CDR1 SEHNR, CDR2 FQNEAQ (reference sequence). Here the CDR3 DNA reads TGTGCCAGCAGCAATGTGGGATTCTACAGGACAGATACGCAGTATTTT. Residues: CASSNVGFYRTDTQYF.

This clone has only a few counts. The rearrangement uses TRBV19 and TRBJ1-1; D unclear. Trimming pared 7 bases from V and 2 bases from J, leaving 14 bases between. CDR1 and CDR2 from the germline V gene are LNHDA and SQIVND (reference sequence). The length of the CDR3 is 14 residues. CDR3 coding DNA: TGTGCCAGTACCGTTCGGCAGCCCAACACTGAAGCTTTCTTT. Its translation is CASTVRQPNTEAFF.

This clone was recorded only once. The V call is TRBV28, the J call TRBJ1-2; the match to TRBD1 covers 8 bases. The CDR3 spans 15 residues. Germline values: CDR1 MDHEN, CDR2 SYDVKM. The V segment lost 1 base and the J segment 5 bases; nucleotides outside the gene matches: 6. Written as DNA, the CDR3 is TGTGCCAGCAGTTTATCCGCAGGGGGCGCGTATGGCTACACCTTC. It encodes CASSLSAGGAYGYTF.

The V and J genes are TRBV12-3 or TRBV12-4 and TRBJ2-3, with D possibly matching TRBD2 (5 bases). Trimming took off 3 bases at V and 1 base at J, with 5 bases between the two ends. The CDR3 length is 13 residues. The CDR3 spells CASSFGGTDTQYF. The CDR3 coding sequence is TGTGCCAGCAGTTTCGGGGGCACAGATACGCAGTATTTT.

The chain couples TRBV14 to TRBJ2-2; 10 positions match TRBD2. The CDR3 totals 16 residues. Trimming took 2 bases from V and 4 from J; bases not matched to a gene: 4. Germline V CDR1 and CDR2: SGHDN, FVKESK. DNA for the CDR3: TGTGCCAGCAGCCAAAGGAGGACTAGCGGCACCGGGGAGCTGTTTTTT. This gives the protein CASSQRRTSGTGELFF.

V and J are TRBV28 and TRBJ2-7, with TRBD1 as a possible D gene (6 bases). Germline assignment: CDR1 MDHEN and CDR2 SYDVKM. The CDR3 has 14 residues. V was pared by 4 bases and J by 2 bases, with 12 bases between. The CDR3 bases are TGTGCCAGCAGTTCCAGGGGTTGGACCTACGAGCAGTACTTC. This encodes CASSSRGWTYEQYF.

The gene calls are TRBV19 and TRBJ2-2; D unresolved. V was trimmed by 6 bases and J by 4 bases, leaving 12 bases between them. The CDR3 spans 14 residues. CDR1 is LNHDA and CDR2 is SQIVND in the germline V gene (reference sequence). For the CDR3, the DNA is TGTGCCAGTAGATCGCAGGCGGTCACCGGGGAGCTGTTTTTT. Protein sequence: CASRSQAVTGELFF.

The chain recombines TRBV11-2 with TRBJ1-5, with D unresolved. The CDR3 runs to 13 residues. Germline V CDR1 and CDR2: SGHAT, FQNNGV. Between the trimmed V and J ends, which lost 0 bases and 5 bases, there was a span of 5 bases. CDR3 bases: TGTGCCAGCAGCTTAGATCTCGATCAGCCCCAGCATTTT. This translates into CASSLDLDQPQHF.

The rearrangement joins TRBV7-2 to TRBJ1-1; possibly TRBD1 for D (6 bases). This CDR3 is built from 16 residues. Trimming took off 5 bases at V and 0 bases at J, with 16 bases between the two ends. Germline V gene data show CDR1 as SGHTA and CDR2 as FQGNSA. This CDR3 is CASSGRDTTLNTEAFF. Here the CDR3 DNA reads TGTGCCAGCAGCGGCCGGGACACAACTCTGAACACTGAAGCTTTCTTT.

This clone has a single count. This sequence joins TRBV7-6 and TRBJ1-1; no reliable D call. This CDR3 has 14 residues. CDR1 SGHVS and CDR2 FNYEAQ come from the germline V gene. V dropped 0 bases and J dropped 3 bases, with 8 bases sitting between them. The CDR3 sequence: CASSLALMDTEAFF. DNA of the CDR3: TGTGCCAGCAGCTTAGCGCTGATGGACACTGAAGCTTTCTTT. The entire variable domain, with the rest obtained from reference TRBV7-6 and TRBJ1-1, is as follows: GAGVSQSPRYKVTKRGQDVALRCDPISGHVSLYWYRQALGQGPEFLTYFNYEAQQDKSGLPNDRFSAERPEGSISTLTIQRTEQRDSAMYRCASSLALMDTEAFFGQGTRLTVV.

The gene calls are TRBV19 and TRBJ1-2, with D uncertain. Germline CDR1 LNHDA, CDR2 SQIVND (reference sequence). This CDR3 is built from 11 residues. Trimming cost V 5 bases and J 3 bases, with 4 bases left between them. For the CDR3, the DNA is TGTGCCAGTAGTCCCCACTATGGCTACACCTTC. This encodes CASSPHYGYTF.

The V call is TRBV28, the J call TRBJ1-2; TRBD1 agrees at 9 bases. In germline, CDR1 is MDHEN, CDR2 SYDVKM. The CDR3 has 15 residues. J was trimmed by 4 bases and V by 5 bases; bases with no gene match: 8. CDR3 in DNA: TGTGCCAGCAGTCCCCCGGACAGGGGTACCTATGGCTACACCTTC. It codes for CASSPPDRGTYGYTF.

V and J are TRBV5-1 and TRBJ1-1, with D unresolved. The CDR3 sequence is 14 residues long. The V end was cut by 2 bases, the J end by 4 bases, with 12 bases between. Germline V lookup: CDR1 SGHRS, CDR2 YFSETQ. The CDR3 here is CASSLLDTGTEAFF. In DNA form, the CDR3 reads TGCGCCAGCAGCTTATTGGATACGGGCACTGAAGCTTTCTTT.

This clone came up once. J is TRBJ2-3 and V is TRBV4-2; 14 nucleotides align to TRBD2. The V segment lost 3 bases and the J segment 10 bases; nucleotides outside the gene matches: 0. Germline V gives CDR1 LGHNA, CDR2 YNFKEQ. This CDR3 has 13 amino acids. CDR3 protein: CASSQGLAGAQYF. CDR3 nucleotides: TGTGCCAGCAGCCAGGGACTAGCGGGAGCGCAGTATTTT.

V usage is TRBV7-9 and J usage is TRBJ2-2; D gene uncertain. Germline CDR1 and CDR2: SEHNR and FQNEAQ (reference sequence). This CDR3 has 12 amino acids. V lost 5 bases, J lost 6 bases, and 7 bases lay in between. CDR3 loop: CASSHSPGELFF. CDR3 coding DNA: TGTGCCAGCAGCCATAGCCCCGGGGAGCTGTTTTTT.

This chain connects TRBV21-1 to TRBJ1-2; TRBD1 reflects the table's D call only, with no check against the DNA. TRBV21-1 is marked as a pseudogene. This CDR3 has 15 amino acids. The CDR3 here is CASSKALWGHYGYTF. CDR3 sequence (DNA): TGTGCCAGCAGCAAAGCGCTTTGGGGGCACTATGGCTACACCTTC.

The V call is TRBV7-3, the J call TRBJ1-1; D possibly corresponds to TRBD1 (6 bases). The V and J ends lost 7 bases and 1 base respectively, with 16 bases between them. The CDR3 sequence is 15 residues long. From germline, CDR1 is SGHTA and CDR2 FQGTGA. CDR3 loop: CASTLNRAENTEAFF. CDR3 sequence (DNA): TGTGCCAGCACCCTAAACAGGGCAGAGAACACTGAAGCTTTCTTT.

The chain has TRBV9 and TRBJ1-3, with D perhaps matching TRBD1 (5 bases). Trimming cost V 3 bases and J 0 bases, with 22 bases left between them. Germline V gene lookup returns CDR1 SGDLS and CDR2 YYNGEE. The CDR3 sequence is 19 residues long. CDR3 sequence reads: CASSDGAERAIFSGNTIYF. The CDR3 DNA reads TGTGCCAGCAGCGATGGGGCGGAGAGGGCCATATTCTCTGGAAACACCATATATTTT.

V gene TRBV2 combines with J gene TRBJ1-2; TRBD1 agrees at 8 bases. The length of the CDR3 is 15 residues. The germline V gene has CDR1 SNHLY and CDR2 FYNNEI. V shed 2 bases and J 2 bases; nucleotides not matched to a gene: 4. Here the CDR3 DNA reads TGTGCCAGCAGTGAACCCCGACAGGGGAACTATGGCTACACCTTC. This gives the protein CASSEPRQGNYGYTF.

This chain uses TRBV2 with TRBJ1-6; D perhaps matches TRBD1 (6 bases). Germline CDR1 is SNHLY and CDR2 is FYNNEI. The CDR3 is 16 amino acids. V was clipped by 4 bases and J by 2 bases, with 12 bases between them. In DNA, the CDR3 is TGTGCCAGCAGTGGGAAGGGGGGCACCTATAATTCACCCCTCCACTTT. This gives the protein CASSGKGGTYNSPLHF.

This clone was recorded once. CDR3 coding DNA: TGTGCCAGCAGCTTAGCGGGCTCCTACAATGAGCAGTTCTTC. It yields the protein CASSLAGSYNEQFF. The V call is TRBV11-1, the J call TRBJ2-1; D ambiguous. This CDR3 has 14 amino acids. CDR1 is SGHAT, CDR2 FQDESV, per germline (reference sequence). V dropped 0 bases and J dropped 0 bases, with 3 bases sitting between them.

This chain uses TRBV4-2 with TRBJ1-1; D is unresolved. Trimming took 0 bases from V and 3 from J, leaving 17 bases between them. Looked up from germline, CDR1 is LGHNA and CDR2 is YNFKEQ. This CDR3 spans 17 amino acids. The CDR3 sequence is CASSQESQLRHDTEAFF. Here the CDR3 DNA reads TGTGCCAGCAGCCAAGAGTCCCAACTTCGCCATGACACTGAAGCTTTCTTT.

This clone has just one count. The chain couples TRBV29-1 to TRBJ1-1, with 8 bases identical to TRBD1. Germline CDR1 reads SQVTM; CDR2 reads ANQGSEA. V lost 1 base, J lost 6 bases, and 7 bases stayed unmatched. The CDR3 consists of 14 residues. The CDR3: CSVEARQGRAEAFF. The CDR3 DNA sequence: TGCAGCGTTGAAGCCCGACAGGGGAGGGCTGAAGCTTTCTTT.

The J gene is TRBJ1-4, the V gene TRBV19; 8 bases match TRBD1. Germline CDR1 LNHDA, CDR2 SQIVND (reference sequence). The V and J ends lost 8 bases and 0 bases, in that order; junction bases with no gene match: 2. The CDR3 has 14 residues. The CDR3 loop is CASDRGTTNEKLFF. The CDR3 DNA reads as TGTGCCAGTGACAGGGGTACAACTAATGAAAAACTGTTTTTT.

The rearrangement uses TRBV5-5 and TRBJ2-1, with 7 bases fitting TRBD1. The ends lost 1 base at V and 0 bases at J; junction bases unmatched: 7. Germline assignment: CDR1 SGHKS and CDR2 YYEKEE (reference sequence). The CDR3 consists of 17 residues. The CDR3 DNA is TGTGCCAGCAGCTTGTGGAAGACAGGGTACTCCTACAATGAGCAGTTCTTC. This gives the protein CASSLWKTGYSYNEQFF.

V gene TRBV6-2 or TRBV6-3 combines with J gene TRBJ2-5; D gene uncertain. The CDR3 runs to 11 residues. Germline V gene sequence: CDR1 MNHEY, CDR2 SVGEGT. V was shortened by 5 bases and J by 3 bases, with 4 bases between the two germline ends. The CDR3 sequence: CASSKKETQYF. The CDR3 DNA sequence: TGTGCCAGCAGTAAGAAAGAGACCCAGTACTTC.

V usage is TRBV6-5 and J usage is TRBJ1-1; TRBD1 aligns across 9 bases. The CDR3 loop spans 15 amino acids. The trim removed 0 bases at V and 5 bases at J, leaving 4 bases unmatched. CDR1 is MNHEY, CDR2 SVGAGI, per germline. The CDR3 DNA sequence: TGTGCCAGCAGTTACTCCGGGACAGGGTCGACTGAAGCTTTCTTT. Translating gives CASSYSGTGSTEAFF.

This chain connects TRBV6-5 to TRBJ1-2; D perhaps matches TRBD1 (6 bases). V lost 10 bases, J lost 7 bases, and 19 bases lay in between. The CDR3 is 13 residues long. Germline loops: CDR1 MNHEY, CDR2 SVGAGI. The CDR3 is CATVGPLDSGYTF. CDR3 coding DNA: TGTGCCACAGTAGGCCCCCTGGACAGTGGCTACACCTTC.

In nucleotides, the CDR3 is TGTGCGGGAAAACTGGGGAGGGGATATGAAAAACTGTTTTTT. Translation gives CAGKLGRGYEKLFF. The J gene is TRBJ1-4, the V gene TRBV30; perhaps TRBD1 as D (5 bases). The germline gives CDR1 GTSNPN, CDR2 SVGIG (reference sequence). CDR3 length equals 14 residues.

The rearrangement joins TRBV30 to TRBJ2-5; D uncertain. V lost 1 base and J lost 7, with 13 bases in between. Germline CDR1 is GTSNPN and CDR2 is SVGIG (reference sequence). The CDR3 covers 13 residues. CDR3: CAWSAGPLGTQYF. The CDR3 nucleotides read TGTGCCTGGAGTGCCGGGCCCCTGGGGACCCAGTACTTC.

This chain connects TRBV5-4 to TRBJ1-1; D is perhaps TRBD1 (5 bases). There are 14 residues in the CDR3. The germline V gene encodes CDR1 SGHNT and CDR2 YYREEE (reference sequence). The ends were cut back, 1 base at V and 1 base at J, with 8 bases in the middle. CDR3 sequence reads: CASSLSQGNTEAFF. CDR3 nucleotides: TGTGCCAGCAGCTTGTCTCAGGGGAACACTGAAGCTTTCTTT.